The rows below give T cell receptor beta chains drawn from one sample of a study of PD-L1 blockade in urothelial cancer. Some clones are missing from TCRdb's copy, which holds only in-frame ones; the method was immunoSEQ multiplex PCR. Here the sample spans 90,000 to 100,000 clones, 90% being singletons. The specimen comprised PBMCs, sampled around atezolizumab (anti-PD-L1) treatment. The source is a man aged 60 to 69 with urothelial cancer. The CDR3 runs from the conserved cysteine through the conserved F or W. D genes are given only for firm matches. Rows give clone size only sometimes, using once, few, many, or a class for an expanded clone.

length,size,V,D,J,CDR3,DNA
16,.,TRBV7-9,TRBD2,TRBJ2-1,CASSLLAGVNGDEQFF,TGTGCCAGCAGCTTACTAGCGGGGGTCAATGGGGATGAGCAGTTCTTC
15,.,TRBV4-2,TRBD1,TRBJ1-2,CASSQEGTDNYGYTF,TGTGCCAGCAGCCAAGAAGGGACAGATAACTATGGCTACACCTTC
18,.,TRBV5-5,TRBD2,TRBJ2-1,CASSPYRITSGSRLGEFF,TGTGCCAGCAGCCCCTACCGAATAACTAGCGGGTCTCGGCTCGGGGAGTTCTTC
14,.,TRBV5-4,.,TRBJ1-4,CASSSPQEREKLFF,TGTGCCAGCAGCTCGCCACAGGAACGGGAAAAACTGTTTTTT
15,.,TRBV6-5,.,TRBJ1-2,CASSYSDRPNYGYTF,TGTGCCAGCAGTTACTCCGACAGGCCTAACTATGGCTACACCTTC
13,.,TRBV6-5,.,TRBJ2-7,CASTAPGFYEQYF,TGTGCCAGCACCGCGCCAGGGTTCTACGAGCAGTACTTC
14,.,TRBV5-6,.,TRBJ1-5,CASSLGRGDQPQHF,TGTGCCAGCAGCTTGGGCCGGGGAGATCAGCCCCAGCATTTT
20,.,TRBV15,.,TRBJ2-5,CATSRDNRGVFLEREETQYF,TGTGCCACCAGCAGGGATAACAGAGGGGTCTTTCTAGAGCGGGAAGAGACCCAGTACTTC
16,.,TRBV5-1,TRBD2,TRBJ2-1,CASSADLAGAYNEQFF,TGCGCCAGCAGCGCTGATCTAGCGGGAGCATACAATGAGCAGTTCTTC
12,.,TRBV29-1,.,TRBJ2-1,CSFGELYNEQFF,TGCAGCTTCGGGGAACTATACAATGAGCAGTTCTTC
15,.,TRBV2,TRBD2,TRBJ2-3,CASSQDVTSLDTQYF,TGTGCCAGCAGCCAGGACGTGACTAGCTTAGATACGCAGTATTTT
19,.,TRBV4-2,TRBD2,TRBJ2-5,CASSQVVASGGEGQETQYF,TGTGCCAGCAGCCAAGTCGTCGCTAGCGGGGGCGAGGGGCAAGAGACCCAGTACTTC
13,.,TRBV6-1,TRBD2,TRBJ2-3,CASSGGATDTQYF,TGTGCCAGCAGCGGGGGGGCCACAGATACGCAGTATTTT
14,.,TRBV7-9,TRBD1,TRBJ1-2,CASRPPGGGGGYTF,TGTGCCAGCAGACCCCCAGGGGGCGGAGGTGGCTACACCTTC
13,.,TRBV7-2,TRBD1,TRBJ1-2,CASSFQGVYGYTF,TGTGCCAGCAGCTTTCAGGGGGTCTATGGCTACACCTTC
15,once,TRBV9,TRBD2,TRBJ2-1,CASSTTGTRINEQFF,TGTGCCAGCAGCACCACCGGGACTAGGATCAATGAGCAGTTCTTC
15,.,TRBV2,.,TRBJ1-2,CASSDLLSSSYGYTF,TGTGCCAGCAGTGATTTATTAAGTTCTAGCTATGGCTACACCTTC
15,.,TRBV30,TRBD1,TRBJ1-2,CAWRVGQGAPYGYTF,TGTGCCTGGAGAGTAGGACAGGGGGCTCCCTATGGCTACACCTTC
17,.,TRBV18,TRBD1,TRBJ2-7,CASSPPSGGTGAHEQYF,TGTGCCAGCTCACCACCCTCTGGAGGGACAGGGGCCCACGAGCAGTACTTC
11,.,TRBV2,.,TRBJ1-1,CASNQGGEAFF,TGTGCCAGCAACCAGGGCGGTGAAGCTTTCTTT
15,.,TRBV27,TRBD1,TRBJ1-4,CASSTWDRANEKLFF,TGTGCCAGCAGTACCTGGGACAGGGCAAATGAAAAACTGTTTTTT
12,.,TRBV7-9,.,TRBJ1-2,CASSLTDYGYTF,TGTGCCAGCAGCTTGACAGACTATGGCTACACCTTC
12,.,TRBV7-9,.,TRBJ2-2,CASSLSSGELFF,TGTGCCAGCAGCTTAAGCTCCGGGGAGCTGTTTTTT
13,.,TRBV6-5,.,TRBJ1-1,CASSYSIGTEAFF,TGTGCCAGCAGTTACTCGATCGGCACTGAAGCTTTCTTT
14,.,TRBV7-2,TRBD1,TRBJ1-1,CASSFSGQGTEAFF,TGTGCCAGCAGCTTCTCGGGACAGGGTACTGAAGCTTTCTTT
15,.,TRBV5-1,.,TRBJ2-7,CASSVSGTTSYEQYF,TGCGCCAGCAGCGTGAGCGGGACAACATCCTACGAGCAGTACTTC
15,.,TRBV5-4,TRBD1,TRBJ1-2,CASSQDRGNVYGYTF,TGTGCCAGCAGCCAAGACAGGGGGAATGTCTATGGCTACACCTTC
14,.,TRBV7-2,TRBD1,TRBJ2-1,CATGGQGHYNEQFF,TGTGCCACCGGAGGACAGGGCCATTACAATGAGCAGTTCTTC
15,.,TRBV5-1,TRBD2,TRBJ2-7,CASSLESLAAHEQYF,TGCGCCAGCAGCTTGGAATCTCTAGCGGCCCACGAGCAGTACTTC
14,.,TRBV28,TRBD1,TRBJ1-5,CASSLPTGGLPQHF,TGTGCCAGCAGTTTACCGACAGGGGGCTTGCCCCAGCATTTT
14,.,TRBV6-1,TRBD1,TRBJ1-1,CASSPGQGWTEAFF,TGTGCCAGCTCCCCGGGACAGGGCTGGACTGAAGCTTTCTTT
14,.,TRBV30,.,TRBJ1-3,CAWTTGFSGNTIYF,TGTGCCTGGACTACAGGGTTCTCTGGAAACACCATATATTTT
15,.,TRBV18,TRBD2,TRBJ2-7,CASSPIGGGVREQYF,TGTGCCAGCTCACCGATAGGCGGGGGGGTCCGCGAGCAGTACTTC
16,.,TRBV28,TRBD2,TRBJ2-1,CASSSLTSGRRHEQFF,TGTGCCAGCAGTTCCCTAACTAGCGGGAGGAGGCATGAGCAGTTCTTC
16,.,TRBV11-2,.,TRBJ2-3,CASSRRGGAGTDTQYF,TGTGCCAGCAGCCGCAGGGGAGGGGCCGGCACAGATACGCAGTATTTT
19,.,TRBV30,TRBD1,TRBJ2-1,CAWSVLGLFRDRGHNEQFF,TGTGCCTGGAGTGTACTAGGTCTATTTCGGGACAGGGGCCACAATGAGCAGTTCTTC
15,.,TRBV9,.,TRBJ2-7,CASSPRTGVTYEQYF,TGTGCCAGCAGTCCTCGGACGGGAGTAACCTACGAGCAGTACTTC
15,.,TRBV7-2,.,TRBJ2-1,CASSFGSLVYNEQFF,TGTGCCAGCAGCTTCGGGAGCCTAGTATACAATGAGCAGTTCTTC
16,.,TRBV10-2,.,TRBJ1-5,CASRTLITGSGQPQHF,TGCGCCAGCAGGACACTGATTACAGGGTCGGGTCAGCCCCAGCATTTT
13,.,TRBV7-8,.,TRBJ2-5,CASATDSQETQYF,TGTGCCAGTGCTACGGACAGCCAAGAGACCCAGTACTTC
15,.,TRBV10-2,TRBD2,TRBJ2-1,CASSEISGSRNEQFF,TGCGCCAGCAGTGAAATTAGCGGGAGTAGGAATGAGCAGTTCTTC
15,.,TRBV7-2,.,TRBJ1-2,CASSLGRASPYGYTF,TGTGCCAGCAGCTTAGGGCGGGCCTCCCCCTATGGCTACACCTTC
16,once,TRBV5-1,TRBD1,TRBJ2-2,CASSIASGQSTGELFF,TGCGCCAGCAGCATCGCCTCGGGACAGTCCACCGGGGAGCTGTTTTTT
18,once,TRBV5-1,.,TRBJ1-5,CASSPGIPEAGNYQPQHF,TGCGCCAGCAGCCCGGGTATCCCTGAAGCGGGGAATTATCAGCCCCAGCATTTT
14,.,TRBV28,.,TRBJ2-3,CASTPVLGTDTQYF,TGTGCCAGCACCCCCGTTCTCGGCACAGATACGCAGTATTTT